This TCR beta chain was sequenced in a study of T cells in Graves' hyperthyroidism and ophthalmopathy. As for the study in general: Peripheral blood was secured at the point of initial diagnosis, before any treatment. Study conclusions and caveats: Researchers found most expanded thyroid clonotypes above 0.001 in blood as well.

As regards this clonotype: Its antigen is undetermined.

It was RNA transcripts that yielded the amplified TCR beta CDR3 regions. A first-round RT-PCR of the TCR CDR3 used the HTBI primer set. One entry per CDR3 protein, called by TCRdb with MiXCR from the multiplex PCR reads. The sample includes over 400,000 distinct CDR3 sequences, about 15% seen only once; the top ten take about 13%. This TCR derives from a man aged 18 to 29 with Graves' ophthalmopathy. The source material was blood.

CDR3 loop: CASSYLGRRTGELFF. CDR3 DNA sequence: TGTGCCAGCAGTTACTTAGGACGGCGCACCGGGGAGCTGTTTTTT. The J gene is TRBJ2-2, the V gene TRBV6-2 or TRBV6-3; D is undetermined. V dropped 1 base and J dropped 4 bases, with 10 bases sitting between them. Germline V lookup: CDR1 MNHEY, CDR2 SVGEGT. CDR3 length equals 15 residues.